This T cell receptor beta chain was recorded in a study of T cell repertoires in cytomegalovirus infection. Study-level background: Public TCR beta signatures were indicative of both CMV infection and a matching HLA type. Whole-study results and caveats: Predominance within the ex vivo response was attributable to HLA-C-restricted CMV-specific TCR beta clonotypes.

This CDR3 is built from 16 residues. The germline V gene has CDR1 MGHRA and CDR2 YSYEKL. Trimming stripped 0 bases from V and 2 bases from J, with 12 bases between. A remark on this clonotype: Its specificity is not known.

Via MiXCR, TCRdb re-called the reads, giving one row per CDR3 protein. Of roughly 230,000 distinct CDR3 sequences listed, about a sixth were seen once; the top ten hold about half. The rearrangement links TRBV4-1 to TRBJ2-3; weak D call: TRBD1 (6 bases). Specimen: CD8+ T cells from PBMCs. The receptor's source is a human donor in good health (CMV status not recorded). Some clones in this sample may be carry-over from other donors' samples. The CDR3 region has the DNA TGCGCCAGCAGCCAAGAGGAGTTGGGGGCCACAGATACGCAGTATTTT. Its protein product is CASSQEELGATDTQYF.